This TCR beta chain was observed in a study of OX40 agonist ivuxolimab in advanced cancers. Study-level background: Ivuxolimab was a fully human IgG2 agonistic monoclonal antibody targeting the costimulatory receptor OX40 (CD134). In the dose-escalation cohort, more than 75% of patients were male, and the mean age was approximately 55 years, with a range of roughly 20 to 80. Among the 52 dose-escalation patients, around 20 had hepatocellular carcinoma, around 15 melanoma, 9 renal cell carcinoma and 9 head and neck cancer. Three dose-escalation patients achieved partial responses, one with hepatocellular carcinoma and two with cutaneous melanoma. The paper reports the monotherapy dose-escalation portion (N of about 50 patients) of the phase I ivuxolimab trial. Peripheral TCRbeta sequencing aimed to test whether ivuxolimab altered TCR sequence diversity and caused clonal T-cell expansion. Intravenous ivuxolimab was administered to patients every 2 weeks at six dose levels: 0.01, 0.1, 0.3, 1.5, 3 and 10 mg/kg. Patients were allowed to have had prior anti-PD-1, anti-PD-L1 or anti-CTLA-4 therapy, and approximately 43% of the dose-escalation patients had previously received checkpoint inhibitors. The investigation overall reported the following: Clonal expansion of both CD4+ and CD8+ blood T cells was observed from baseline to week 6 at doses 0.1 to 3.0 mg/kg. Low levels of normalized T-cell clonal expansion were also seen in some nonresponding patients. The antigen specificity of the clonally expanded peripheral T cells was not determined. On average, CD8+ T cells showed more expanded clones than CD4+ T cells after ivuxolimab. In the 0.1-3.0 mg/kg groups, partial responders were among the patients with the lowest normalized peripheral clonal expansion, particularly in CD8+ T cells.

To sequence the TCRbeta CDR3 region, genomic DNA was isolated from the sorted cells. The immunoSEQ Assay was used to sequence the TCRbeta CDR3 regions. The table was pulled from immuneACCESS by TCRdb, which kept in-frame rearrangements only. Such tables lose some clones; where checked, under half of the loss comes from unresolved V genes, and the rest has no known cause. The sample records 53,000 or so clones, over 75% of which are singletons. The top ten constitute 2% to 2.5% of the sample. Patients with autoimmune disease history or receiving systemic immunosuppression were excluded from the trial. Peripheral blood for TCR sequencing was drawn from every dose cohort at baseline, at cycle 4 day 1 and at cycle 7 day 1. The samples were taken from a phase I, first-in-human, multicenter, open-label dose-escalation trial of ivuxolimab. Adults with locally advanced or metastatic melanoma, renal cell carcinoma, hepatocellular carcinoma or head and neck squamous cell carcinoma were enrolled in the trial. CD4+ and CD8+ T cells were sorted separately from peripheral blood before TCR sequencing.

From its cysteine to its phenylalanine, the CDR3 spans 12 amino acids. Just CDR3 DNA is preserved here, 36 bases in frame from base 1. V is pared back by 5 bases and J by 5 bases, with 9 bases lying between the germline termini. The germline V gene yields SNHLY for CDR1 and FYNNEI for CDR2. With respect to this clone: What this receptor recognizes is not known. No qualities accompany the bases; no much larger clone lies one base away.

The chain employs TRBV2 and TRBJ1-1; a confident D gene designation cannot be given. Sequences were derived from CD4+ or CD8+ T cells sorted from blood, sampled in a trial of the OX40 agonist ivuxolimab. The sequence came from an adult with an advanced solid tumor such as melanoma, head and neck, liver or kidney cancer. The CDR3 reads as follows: CASSPGDTEAFF. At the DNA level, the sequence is TGTGCCAGCAGTCCCGGAGATACTGAAGCTTTCTTT.